These 18 T cell receptor beta chains share one sample of origin, sequenced in a study of control samples from healthy donors and cancer patients. The table came from immunoSEQ multiplex PCR; TCRdb's copy has only in-frame clones and leaves some out. The sample consists of about 51,000 clones, roughly 90% of them appearing once. Sequenced input: PBMCs. These TCRs come from a man between 50 and 59 years old with head and neck cancer.

This chain connects TRBV9 to TRBJ2-5; D is undetermined. CDR1 is SGDLS, CDR2 YYNGEE, per germline. Trimming took off 3 bases at V and 0 bases at J, with 18 bases between the two ends. CDR3 length equals 17 residues. The CDR3 spells CASSASYSSGHQETQYF. The CDR3 DNA reads TGTGCCAGCAGCGCCTCCTATTCTTCAGGCCACCAAGAGACCCAGTACTTC.

This clone was observed a handful of times. The chain recombines TRBV6-6 with TRBJ2-2, with D perhaps TRBD1 (5 bases). The CDR3 runs to 15 residues. CDR1 is MNHNY and CDR2 is SVGAGI in the germline V gene (reference sequence). The V end was cut by 0 bases, the J end by 4 bases, with 9 bases between. The CDR3 sequence is CASSYSGVGTGELFF. The CDR3, as DNA: TGTGCCAGCAGTTACTCAGGGGTAGGCACCGGGGAGCTGTTTTTT.

The rearrangement links TRBV5-1 to TRBJ2-7, with TRBD1 identical over 12 bases. The CDR3 loop spans 15 amino acids. From germline, CDR1 is SGHRS and CDR2 YFSETQ. J lost 3 bases, V lost 4 bases, and 5 bases had no gene match. The CDR3 protein is CASSGGQGALYEQYF. CDR3 coding DNA: TGCGCCAGCAGCGGGGGACAGGGGGCACTCTACGAGCAGTACTTC.

This rearrangement joins TRBV28 to TRBJ1-2; D is uncertain. Germline CDR1 reads MDHEN; CDR2 reads SYDVKM. With 2 bases removed from V and 2 bases from J, the gap between germline ends came to 6 bases. This CDR3 is 13 amino acids long. The CDR3 region is CASSLTPNYGYTF. CDR3 sequence (DNA): TGTGCCAGCAGTTTAACGCCCAACTATGGCTACACCTTC.

V gene TRBV11-2 combines with J gene TRBJ2-7; 7 positions agree with TRBD1. Germline CDR1 and CDR2: SGHAT and FQNNGV. Trimming removed 4 bases from V and 3 bases from J; junction bases left unmatched: 15. The CDR3 consists of 17 residues. The CDR3 is CASSSITLETGLYEQYF. CDR3 coding DNA: TGTGCCAGCAGCTCCATCACCCTCGAGACAGGGCTCTACGAGCAGTACTTC.

The chain links TRBV7-8 to TRBJ1-6; 8 nucleotides line up with TRBD1. The CDR3 spans 15 residues. Germline loops: CDR1 SGHVS, CDR2 FQNEAQ. V was pared by 8 bases and J by 6 bases, with 9 bases of the junction left unmatched. CDR3 DNA sequence: TGTGCCAGCGGCTACCGACAGGGGCGTAATTCACCCCTCCACTTT. Its translation: CASGYRQGRNSPLHF.

This rearrangement joins TRBV6-1 to TRBJ2-7; 11 bases map to TRBD1. The trim removed 4 bases at V and 5 bases at J, leaving 10 bases unmatched. Germline-derived CDR1 and CDR2 are MNHNS and SASEGT. There are 16 residues in the CDR3. CDR3 loop: CASSGSWGTGGDEQYF. Here the CDR3 DNA reads TGTGCCAGCAGTGGGAGTTGGGGGACAGGGGGGGACGAGCAGTACTTC.

J is TRBJ1-6 and V is TRBV7-6, with D maybe TRBD1 (6 bases). This CDR3 is built from 16 residues. V dropped 4 bases and J dropped 0 bases, with 10 bases sitting between them. CDR1 SGHVS and CDR2 FNYEAQ come from the germline V gene. CDR3 in amino acids: CASSSTGGSYNSPLHF. In nucleotides, the CDR3 is TGTGCCAGCAGCTCGACAGGCGGCTCCTATAATTCACCCCTCCACTTT.

The V gene is TRBV4-3, the J gene TRBJ2-1; 10 nucleotides align to TRBD1. J was trimmed by 7 bases and V by 3 bases; bases with no gene match: 6. Germline V gene data show CDR1 as LGHNA and CDR2 as YSLEER. The CDR3 is 15 residues long. The CDR3 spells CASSQPGQGFNEQFF. The CDR3 coding sequence is TGCGCCAGCAGCCAGCCGGGACAGGGGTTTAATGAGCAGTTCTTC.

This rearrangement joins TRBV28 to TRBJ2-7; D not certain. The CDR3 contains 12 residues. In germline, CDR1 is MDHEN, CDR2 SYDVKM. V was trimmed by 5 bases and J by 3 bases, leaving 8 bases between them. The CDR3: CASSRAYYEQYF. The CDR3 nucleotides read TGTGCCAGCAGTCGGGCCTACTACGAGCAGTACTTC. Complete variable domain (other parts from reference TRBV28 and TRBJ2-7): DVKVTQSSRYLVKRTGEKVFLECVQDMDHENMFWYRQDPGLGLRLIYFSYDVKMKEKGDIPEGYSVSREKKERFSLILESASTNQTSMYLCASSRAYYEQYFGPGTRLTVT.

Here the CDR3 reads CASSLAEGTGSLDTQYF. The CDR3 DNA follows: TGTGCCAGCAGCTTAGCGGAGGGGACAGGGTCCTTGGATACGCAGTATTTT. The genes are TRBV7-9 and TRBJ2-3; 9 bases fit TRBD1. The ends lost 0 bases at V and 6 bases at J; junction bases unmatched: 10. Per the germline V gene, CDR1 is SEHNR and CDR2 is FQNEAQ (reference sequence). This CDR3 has 17 amino acids.

The rearrangement joins TRBV27 to TRBJ2-1; 15 bases agree with TRBD2. This CDR3 spans 14 amino acids. Germline assignment: CDR1 MNHEY and CDR2 SMNVEV (reference sequence). Unmatched junction bases numbered 8, after V lost 5 bases and J lost 15 bases. In nucleotides, the CDR3 is TGTGCCAGCAGTCAATGGACTAGCGGGGGGGCCCTGTTCTTC. This encodes CASSQWTSGGALFF.

This clone occurred once. The chain employs TRBV10-2 and TRBJ2-4; 10 positions match TRBD2. The length of the CDR3 is 15 residues. The germline gives CDR1 WSHSY, CDR2 SAAADI. Trimming cost V 8 bases and J 3 bases; bases outside gene matches: 7. CDR3: CASSSGLANKNIQYF. The CDR3 DNA reads as TGCGCCAGCTCATCGGGACTAGCGAACAAAAACATTCAGTACTTC.

The chain has TRBV5-5 and TRBJ2-2, with D perhaps being TRBD1 or TRBD2 (5 bases each). The CDR3 loop spans 14 amino acids. V lost 5 bases and J 6 bases, leaving 14 bases between the germline ends. CDR1 is SGHKS, CDR2 YYEKEE, per germline (reference sequence). The CDR3 nucleotides are TGTGCCAGCAGATACACCGGGGCTTCCGGGGAGCTGTTTTTT. This codes for CASRYTGASGELFF.

The chain employs TRBV29-1 and TRBJ2-2; D might be TRBD2 (6 bases). The CDR3 covers 14 residues. V was cut by 3 bases and J by 5 bases, with 13 bases left in between. Germline V CDR1 and CDR2: SQVTM, ANQGSEA. In DNA, the CDR3 is TGCAGCGTTGAGGAGGGAAAGGGGACCGGGGAGCTGTTTTTT. This encodes CSVEEGKGTGELFF.

The V and J genes are TRBV28 and TRBJ1-6, with unresolved D. The CDR3 totals 15 residues. Trimming removed 1 base from V and 1 base from J, with 5 bases in between. Germline V gene data show CDR1 as MDHEN and CDR2 as SYDVKM. The CDR3 nucleotides read TGTGCCAGCAGTTTATTGGGATCCTATAATTCACCCCTCCACTTT. Protein product: CASSLLGSYNSPLHF.

The rearrangement joins TRBV19 to TRBJ2-3; D is possibly TRBD1 (6 bases). In germline, CDR1 is LNHDA, CDR2 SQIVND (reference sequence). The CDR3 runs to 15 residues. V was trimmed by 6 bases and J by 5 bases, leaving 18 bases between them. The DNA of the CDR3 is TGTGCCAGTAGCAGGGGCTCTATAATAGGAGATACGCAGTATTTT. Protein product: CASSRGSIIGDTQYF.

This clone was counted once. V is TRBV5-1 and J is TRBJ2-7; D unresolved. Germline loops: CDR1 SGHRS, CDR2 YFSETQ. The V end lost 3 bases, the J end lost 6 bases, and 13 bases lay between the germline ends. This CDR3 is built from 13 residues. CDR3 bases: TGCGCCAGCAGCTCGCACGAGGCTGTCGAGCAGTACTTC. It is translated as CASSSHEAVEQYF. The whole variable domain, filled in from reference TRBV5-1 and TRBJ2-7, reads KAGVTQTPRYLIKTRGQQVTLSCSPISGHRSVSWYQQTPGQGLQFLFEYFSETQRNKGNFPGRFSGRQFSNSRSEMNVSTLELGDSALYLCASSSHEAVEQYFGPGTRLTVT.